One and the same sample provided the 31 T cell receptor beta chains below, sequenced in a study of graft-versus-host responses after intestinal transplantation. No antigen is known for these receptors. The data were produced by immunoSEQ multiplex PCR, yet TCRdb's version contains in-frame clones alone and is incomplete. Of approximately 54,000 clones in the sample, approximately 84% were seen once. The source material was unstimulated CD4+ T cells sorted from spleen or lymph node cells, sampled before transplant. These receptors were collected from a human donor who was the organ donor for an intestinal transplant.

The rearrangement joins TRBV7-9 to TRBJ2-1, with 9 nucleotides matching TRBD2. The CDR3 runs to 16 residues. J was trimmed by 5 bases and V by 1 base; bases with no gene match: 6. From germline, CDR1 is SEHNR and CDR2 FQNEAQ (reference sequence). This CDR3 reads CASSLVRLAGNNEQFF. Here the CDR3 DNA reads TGTGCCAGCAGCTTAGTCAGGCTAGCGGGAAACAATGAGCAGTTCTTC.

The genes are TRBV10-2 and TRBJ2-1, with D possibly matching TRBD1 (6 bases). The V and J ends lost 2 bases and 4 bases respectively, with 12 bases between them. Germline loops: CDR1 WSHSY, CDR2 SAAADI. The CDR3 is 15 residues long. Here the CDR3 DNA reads TGCGCCAGCAGTGAGAAAGGGCAGGGGTACAATGAGCAGTTCTTC. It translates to CASSEKGQGYNEQFF.

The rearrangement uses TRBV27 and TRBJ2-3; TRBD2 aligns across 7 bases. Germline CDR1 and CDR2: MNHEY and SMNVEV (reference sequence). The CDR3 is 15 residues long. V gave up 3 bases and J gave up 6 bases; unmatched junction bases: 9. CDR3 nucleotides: TGTGCCAGCAGTTTCATCTCTAGCGGTCGGGATACGCAGTATTTT. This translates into CASSFISSGRDTQYF.

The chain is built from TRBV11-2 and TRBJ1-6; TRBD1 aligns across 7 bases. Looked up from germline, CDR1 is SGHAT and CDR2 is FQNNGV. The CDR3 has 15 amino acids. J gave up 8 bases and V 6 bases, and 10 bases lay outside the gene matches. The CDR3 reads CASSLSGQTHSPLHF. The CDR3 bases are TGTGCCAGCAGTTTATCGGGACAGACCCATTCACCCCTCCACTTT. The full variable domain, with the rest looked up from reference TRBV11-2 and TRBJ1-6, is EAGVAQSPRYKIIEKRQSVAFWCNPISGHATLYWYQQILGQGPKLLIQFQNNGVVDDSQLPKDRFSAERLKGVDSTLKIQPAKLEDSAVYLCASSLSGQTHSPLHFGNGTRLTVT.

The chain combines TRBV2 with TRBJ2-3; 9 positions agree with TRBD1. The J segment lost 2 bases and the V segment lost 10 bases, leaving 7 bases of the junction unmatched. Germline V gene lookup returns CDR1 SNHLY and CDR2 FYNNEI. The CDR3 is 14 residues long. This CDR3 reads CATYRDRVTDTQYF. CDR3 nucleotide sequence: TGTGCCACCTACCGGGACAGGGTCACAGATACGCAGTATTTT.

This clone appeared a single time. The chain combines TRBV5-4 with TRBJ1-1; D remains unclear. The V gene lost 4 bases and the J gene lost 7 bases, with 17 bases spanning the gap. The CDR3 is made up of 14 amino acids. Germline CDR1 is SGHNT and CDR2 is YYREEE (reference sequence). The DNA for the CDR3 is TGTGCCAGCAGCCGGGCCAATAGCCAGCTTGAAGCTTTCTTT. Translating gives CASSRANSQLEAFF.

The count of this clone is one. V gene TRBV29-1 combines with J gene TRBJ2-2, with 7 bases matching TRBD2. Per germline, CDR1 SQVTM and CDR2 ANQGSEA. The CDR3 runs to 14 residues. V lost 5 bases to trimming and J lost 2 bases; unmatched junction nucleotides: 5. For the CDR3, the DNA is TGCAGCGTTCCGGGGAGGGCTAACACCGGGGAGCTGTTTTTT. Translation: CSVPGRANTGELFF.

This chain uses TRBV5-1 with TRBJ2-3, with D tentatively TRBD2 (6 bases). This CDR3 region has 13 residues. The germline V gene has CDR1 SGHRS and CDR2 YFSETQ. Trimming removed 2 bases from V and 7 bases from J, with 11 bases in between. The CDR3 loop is CASSFGGDYTQYF. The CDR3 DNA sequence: TGCGCCAGCAGCTTCGGGGGTGACTATACGCAGTATTTT. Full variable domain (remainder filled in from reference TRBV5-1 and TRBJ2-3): KAGVTQTPRYLIKTRGQQVTLSCSPISGHRSVSWYQQTPGQGLQFLFEYFSETQRNKGNFPGRFSGRQFSNSRSEMNVSTLELGDSALYLCASSFGGDYTQYFGPGTRLTVL.

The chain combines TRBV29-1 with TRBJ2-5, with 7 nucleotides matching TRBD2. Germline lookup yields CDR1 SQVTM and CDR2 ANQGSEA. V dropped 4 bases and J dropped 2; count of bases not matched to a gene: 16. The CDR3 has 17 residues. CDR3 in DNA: TGCAGCGTTGGAGTGTTTACGGGGCTAGCGGCTCAAGAGACCCAGTACTTC. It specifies CSVGVFTGLAAQETQYF.

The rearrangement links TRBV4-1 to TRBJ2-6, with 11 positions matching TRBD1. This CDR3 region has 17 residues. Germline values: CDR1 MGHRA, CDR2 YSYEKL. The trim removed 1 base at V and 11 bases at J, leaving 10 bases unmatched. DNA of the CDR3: TGCGCCAGCAGCCAAGCCCGACGGACAGGGGGCTTGGACGTCCTGACTTTC. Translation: CASSQARRTGGLDVLTF.

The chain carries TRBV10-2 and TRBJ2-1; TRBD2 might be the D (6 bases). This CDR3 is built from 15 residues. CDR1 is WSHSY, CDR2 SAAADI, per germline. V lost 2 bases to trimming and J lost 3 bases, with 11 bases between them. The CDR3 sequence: CASSEIAAVYNEQFF. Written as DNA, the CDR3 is TGCGCCAGCAGTGAGATAGCGGCCGTCTACAATGAGCAGTTCTTC.

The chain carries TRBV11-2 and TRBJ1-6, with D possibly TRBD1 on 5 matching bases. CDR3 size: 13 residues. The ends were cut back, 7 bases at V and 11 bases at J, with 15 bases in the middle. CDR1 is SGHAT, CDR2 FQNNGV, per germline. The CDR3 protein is CASNLRAGPPLHF. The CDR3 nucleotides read TGTGCCAGCAATCTCAGGGCGGGTCCACCCCTCCACTTT. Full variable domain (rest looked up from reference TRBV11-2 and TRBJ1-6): EAGVAQSPRYKIIEKRQSVAFWCNPISGHATLYWYQQILGQGPKLLIQFQNNGVVDDSQLPKDRFSAERLKGVDSTLKIQPAKLEDSAVYLCASNLRAGPPLHFGNGTRLTVT.

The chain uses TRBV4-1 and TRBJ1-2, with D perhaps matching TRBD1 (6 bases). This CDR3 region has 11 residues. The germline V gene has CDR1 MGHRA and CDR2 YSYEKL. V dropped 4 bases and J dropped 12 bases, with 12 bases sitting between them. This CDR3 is CASSRDRIHTF. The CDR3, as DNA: TGCGCCAGCAGCCGAGACAGGATCCACACCTTC.

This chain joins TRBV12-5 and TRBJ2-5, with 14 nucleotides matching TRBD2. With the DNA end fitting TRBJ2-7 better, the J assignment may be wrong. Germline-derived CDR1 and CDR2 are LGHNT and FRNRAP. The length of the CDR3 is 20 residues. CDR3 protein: CASGLAPGTSGSPYTYEQYF. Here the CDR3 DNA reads TGTGCTAGTGGTTTGGCTCCCGGGACTAGCGGGAGTCCATATACCTACGAGCAGTACTTC.

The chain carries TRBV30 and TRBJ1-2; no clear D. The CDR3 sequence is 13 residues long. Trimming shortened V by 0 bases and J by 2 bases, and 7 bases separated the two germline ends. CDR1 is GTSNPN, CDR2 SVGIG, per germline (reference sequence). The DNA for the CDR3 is TGTGCCTGGAGTGTCTCAAAAAACTATGGCTACACCTTC. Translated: CAWSVSKNYGYTF.

CDR3 sequence: CASSMTQGVYTIYF. The CDR3 DNA is TGTGCCAGCAGTATGACGCAGGGTGTATACACCATATATTTT. This sequence joins TRBV6-1 and TRBJ1-3; D possibly corresponds to TRBD1 (5 bases). Trimming removed 5 bases from V and 8 bases from J, with 16 bases in between. CDR3 length equals 14 residues. The V gene's germline CDR1 is MNHNS and CDR2 SASEGT.

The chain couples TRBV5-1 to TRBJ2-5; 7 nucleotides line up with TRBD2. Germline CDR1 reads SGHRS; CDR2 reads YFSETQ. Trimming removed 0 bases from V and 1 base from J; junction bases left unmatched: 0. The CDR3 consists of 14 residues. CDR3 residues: CASSLASGQETQYF. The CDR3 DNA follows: TGCGCCAGCAGCTTGGCTAGCGGCCAAGAGACCCAGTACTTC.

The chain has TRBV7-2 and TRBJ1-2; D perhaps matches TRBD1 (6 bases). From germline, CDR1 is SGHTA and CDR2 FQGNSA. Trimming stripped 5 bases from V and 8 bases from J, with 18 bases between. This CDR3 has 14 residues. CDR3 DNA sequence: TGTGCCAGCAGCCCGCCGGGACAAACTATCGGCTACACCTTC. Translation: CASSPPGQTIGYTF.

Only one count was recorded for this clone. The chain's CDR3 is CASSPPGQYEQYF. CDR3 in DNA: TGTGCCAGCTCACCACCGGGACAGTACGAGCAGTACTTC. The V call is TRBV18, the J call TRBJ2-7; 7 bases align to TRBD1. Germline loops: CDR1 KGHSH, CDR2 LQKENI. There are 13 residues in the CDR3. J was trimmed by 4 bases and V by 0 bases; bases with no gene match: 0.

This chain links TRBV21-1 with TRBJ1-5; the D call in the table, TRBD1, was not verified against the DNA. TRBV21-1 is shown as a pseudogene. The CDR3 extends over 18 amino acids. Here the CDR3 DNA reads TGTGCCAGCAGCAAACCCGGACAGGGGCTCATTAGCAATCAGCCCCAGCATTTT. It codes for CASSKPGQGLISNQPQHF.

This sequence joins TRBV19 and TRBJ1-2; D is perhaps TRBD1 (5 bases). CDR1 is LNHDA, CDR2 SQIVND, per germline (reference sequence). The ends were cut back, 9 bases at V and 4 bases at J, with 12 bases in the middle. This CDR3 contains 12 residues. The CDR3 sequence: CASDSRAYGYTF. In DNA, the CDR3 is TGTGCCAGCGACAGCCGGGCCTATGGCTACACCTTC.

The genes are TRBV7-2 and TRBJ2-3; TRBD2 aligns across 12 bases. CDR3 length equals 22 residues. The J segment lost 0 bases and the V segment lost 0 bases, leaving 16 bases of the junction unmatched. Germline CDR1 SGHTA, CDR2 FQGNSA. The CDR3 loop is CASSLAAVLAGGPVTSTDTQYF. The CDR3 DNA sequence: TGTGCCAGCAGCTTAGCCGCCGTCCTAGCGGGGGGGCCGGTTACTAGCACAGATACGCAGTATTTT.

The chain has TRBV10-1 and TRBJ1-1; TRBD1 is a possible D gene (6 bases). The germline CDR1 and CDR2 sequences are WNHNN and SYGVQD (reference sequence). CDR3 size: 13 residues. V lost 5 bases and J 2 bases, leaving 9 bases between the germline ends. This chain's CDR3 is CASSHRENTEAFF. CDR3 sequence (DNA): TGCGCCAGCAGTCACAGGGAAAACACTGAAGCTTTCTTT.

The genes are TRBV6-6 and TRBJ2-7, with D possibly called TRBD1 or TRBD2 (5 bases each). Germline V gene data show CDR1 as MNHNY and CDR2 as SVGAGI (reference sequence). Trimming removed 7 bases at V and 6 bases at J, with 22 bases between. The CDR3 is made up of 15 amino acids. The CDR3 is CASTPRGLLFPEQYF. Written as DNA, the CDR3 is TGTGCCAGCACCCCTCGGGGCCTTCTTTTCCCCGAGCAGTACTTC.

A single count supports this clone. CDR3 nucleotide sequence: TGTGCCAGCAGTGAATCCCGACGGTTCTACGAGCAGTACTTC. Residues: CASSESRRFYEQYF. The rearrangement links TRBV6-1 to TRBJ2-7; D unresolved. V was trimmed by 2 bases and J by 3 bases, leaving 11 bases between them. There are 14 residues in the CDR3. The germline gives CDR1 MNHNS, CDR2 SASEGT.

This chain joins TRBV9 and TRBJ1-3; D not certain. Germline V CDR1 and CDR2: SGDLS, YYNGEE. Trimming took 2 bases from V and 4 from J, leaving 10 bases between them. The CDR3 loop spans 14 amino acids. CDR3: CASSVSGYGNTIYF. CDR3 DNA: TGTGCCAGCAGCGTTTCCGGGTACGGAAACACCATATATTTT.

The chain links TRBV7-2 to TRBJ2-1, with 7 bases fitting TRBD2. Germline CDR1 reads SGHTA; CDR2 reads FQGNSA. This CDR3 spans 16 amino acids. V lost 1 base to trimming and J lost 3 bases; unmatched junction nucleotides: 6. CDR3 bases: TGTGCCAGCAGCTTAGTTTTGTGGGGGGGCTACAATGAGCAGTTCTTC. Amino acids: CASSLVLWGGYNEQFF.

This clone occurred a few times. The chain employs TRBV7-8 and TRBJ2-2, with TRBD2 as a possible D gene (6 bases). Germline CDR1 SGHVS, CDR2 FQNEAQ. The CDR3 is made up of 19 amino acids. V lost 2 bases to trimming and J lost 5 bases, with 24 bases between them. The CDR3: CASSLIRRGREKSTGELFF. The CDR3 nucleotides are TGTGCCAGCAGCTTAATCCGTAGGGGCCGGGAGAAGTCAACCGGGGAGCTGTTTTTT. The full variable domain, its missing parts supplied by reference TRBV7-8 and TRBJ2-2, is GAGVSQSPRYKVAKRGQDVALRCDPISGHVSLFWYQQALGQGPEFLTYFQNEAQLDKSGLPSDRFFAERPEGSVSTLKIQRTQQEDSAVYLCASSLIRRGREKSTGELFFGEGSRLTVL.

In DNA, the CDR3 is TGCGCCAGCAGCTTGGAGGGCTCCTATAATTCACCCCTCCACTTT. Its translation is CASSLEGSYNSPLHF. V gene TRBV5-1 combines with J gene TRBJ1-6; D is unclear. Germline CDR1 and CDR2: SGHRS and YFSETQ. The CDR3 spans 15 residues. Trimming left V 0 bases short and J 0 bases short, with 4 bases between.

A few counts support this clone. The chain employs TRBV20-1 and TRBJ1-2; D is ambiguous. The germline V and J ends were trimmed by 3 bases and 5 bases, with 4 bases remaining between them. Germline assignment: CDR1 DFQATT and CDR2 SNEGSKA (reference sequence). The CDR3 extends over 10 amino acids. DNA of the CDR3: TGCAGTGCTAGCAAATATGGCTACACCTTC. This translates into CSASKYGYTF.

In DNA, the CDR3 is TGCGCCAGCAGCTTGAGCGCCGGGGAGCTGTTTTTT. Amino acids: CASSLSAGELFF. This chain uses TRBV5-1 with TRBJ2-2; no clear D gene. The V gene lost 1 base and the J gene lost 6 bases, with 4 bases spanning the gap. CDR3 size: 12 residues. CDR1 is SGHRS, CDR2 YFSETQ, per germline.